The entry below describes one T cell receptor (beta chain). These data come from a study of T cell responses to AZD1222 COVID-19 vaccine. Germline V gene lookup returns CDR1 SNHLY and CDR2 FYNNEI. With V trimmed by 6 bases and J by 4 bases, 8 bases remained unmatched. The CDR3 sequence is 15 residues long. TCRdb's table, derived via immunoSEQ multiplex PCR, lists solely in-frame clones and lacks some. The sample includes over 15,000 clones, 88% seen only once; the top ten take 2.9%. This rearrangement joins TRBV2 to TRBJ2-7; TRBD1 matches 11 bases. This specimen was peripheral blood, taken 28 days after the second AZD1222 dose. The receptor was isolated from an adult who received the AZD1222 COVID-19 vaccine. CDR3 sequence: CASRGQGAPLYEQYF. CDR3 nucleotides: TGTGCCAGCAGAGGACAGGGGGCTCCCCTTTACGAGCAGTACTTC.